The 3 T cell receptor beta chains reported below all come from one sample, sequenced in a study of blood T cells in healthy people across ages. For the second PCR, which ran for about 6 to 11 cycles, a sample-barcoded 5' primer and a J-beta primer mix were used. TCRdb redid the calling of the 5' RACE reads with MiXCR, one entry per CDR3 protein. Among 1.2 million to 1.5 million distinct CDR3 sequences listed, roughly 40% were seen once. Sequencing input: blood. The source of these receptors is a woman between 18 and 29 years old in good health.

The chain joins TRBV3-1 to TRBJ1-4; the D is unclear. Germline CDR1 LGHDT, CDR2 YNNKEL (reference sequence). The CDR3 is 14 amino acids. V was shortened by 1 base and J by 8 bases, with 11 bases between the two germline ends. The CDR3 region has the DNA TGTGCCAGCAGCCAAGCAGGATTAGGAGAAAAACTGTTTTTT. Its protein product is CASSQAGLGEKLFF.

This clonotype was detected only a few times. The CDR3 here is CASSPFGFQSSYEQYF. CDR3 DNA sequence: TGCGCCAGCAGCCCCTTCGGCTTTCAGAGCTCCTACGAGCAGTACTTC. This chain links TRBV5-1 with TRBJ2-7; no reliable D call. The CDR3 sequence is 16 residues long. In germline, CDR1 is SGHRS, CDR2 YFSETQ. The V and J ends lost 4 bases and 0 bases respectively, with 17 bases between them.

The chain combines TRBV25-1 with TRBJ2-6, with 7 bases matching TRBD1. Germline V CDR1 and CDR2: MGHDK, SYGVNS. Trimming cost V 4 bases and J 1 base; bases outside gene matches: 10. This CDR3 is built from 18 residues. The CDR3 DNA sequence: TGTGCCAGCAGTGTTGACAGGGTGAAGGGGTCTGGGGCCAACGTCCTGACTTTC. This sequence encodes CASSVDRVKGSGANVLTF. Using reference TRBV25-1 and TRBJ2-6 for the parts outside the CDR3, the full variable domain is EADIYQTPRYLVIGTGKKITLECSQTMGHDKMYWYQQDPGMELHLIHYSYGVNSTEKGDLSSESTVSRIRTEHFPLTLESARPSHTSQYLCASSVDRVKGSGANVLTFGAGSRLTVL.